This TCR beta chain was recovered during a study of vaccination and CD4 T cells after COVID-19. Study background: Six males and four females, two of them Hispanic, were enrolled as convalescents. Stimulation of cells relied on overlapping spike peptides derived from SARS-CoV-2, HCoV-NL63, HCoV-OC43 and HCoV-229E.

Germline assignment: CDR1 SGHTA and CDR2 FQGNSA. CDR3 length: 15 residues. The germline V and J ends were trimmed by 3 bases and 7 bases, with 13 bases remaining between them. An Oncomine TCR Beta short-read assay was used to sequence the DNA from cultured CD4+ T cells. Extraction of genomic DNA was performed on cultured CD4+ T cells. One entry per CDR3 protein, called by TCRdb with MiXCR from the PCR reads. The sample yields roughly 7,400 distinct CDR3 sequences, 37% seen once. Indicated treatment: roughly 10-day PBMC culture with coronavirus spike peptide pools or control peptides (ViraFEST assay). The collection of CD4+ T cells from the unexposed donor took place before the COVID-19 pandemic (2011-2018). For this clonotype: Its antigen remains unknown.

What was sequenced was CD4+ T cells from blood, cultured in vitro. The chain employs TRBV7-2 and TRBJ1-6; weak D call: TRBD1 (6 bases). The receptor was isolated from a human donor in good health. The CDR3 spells CASSFRTGSNSPLHF. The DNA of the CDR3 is TGTGCCAGCAGCTTTAGAACAGGGTCGAATTCACCCCTCCACTTT.